The text below deals with one T cell receptor beta chain. Its antigen is not identified. This sample is drawn from a study of CXCR3-negative and CXCR3-positive naive CD8 T cells. Findings and limits, study-wide: In CXCR3-positive naive cells, the TRB CDR3s were more hydrophobic than in CXCR3-negative naive cells. TRBV-TRBJ usage was alike in naive CXCR3-negative and CXCR3-positive cells but differed in memory cells.

The study made its TRB cDNA libraries by 5' RACE, adding UMI labels. TCRdb reprocessed the 5' RACE reads, keeping one entry per CDR3 protein, no DNA. In all, the sample yields around 63,000 distinct CDR3 sequences. The CDR3 loop spans 19 amino acids. CDR1 and CDR2 (germline): MDHEN, SYDVKM. The chain links TRBV28 to TRBJ2-3; TCRdb returns TRBD2, unconfirmable since there is no DNA. This sequence originates from a human donor in good health. Some clones in this sample may be carry-over from other donors' samples. The source material was naive CXCR3+ CD8+ T cells from blood. Regarding subset: CD45RO-CCR7+CD27+CD95- naive CD8+ T cells expressing CXCR3 (TNR3+). This CDR3 reads CASSHFPMETSGYTDTQYF.